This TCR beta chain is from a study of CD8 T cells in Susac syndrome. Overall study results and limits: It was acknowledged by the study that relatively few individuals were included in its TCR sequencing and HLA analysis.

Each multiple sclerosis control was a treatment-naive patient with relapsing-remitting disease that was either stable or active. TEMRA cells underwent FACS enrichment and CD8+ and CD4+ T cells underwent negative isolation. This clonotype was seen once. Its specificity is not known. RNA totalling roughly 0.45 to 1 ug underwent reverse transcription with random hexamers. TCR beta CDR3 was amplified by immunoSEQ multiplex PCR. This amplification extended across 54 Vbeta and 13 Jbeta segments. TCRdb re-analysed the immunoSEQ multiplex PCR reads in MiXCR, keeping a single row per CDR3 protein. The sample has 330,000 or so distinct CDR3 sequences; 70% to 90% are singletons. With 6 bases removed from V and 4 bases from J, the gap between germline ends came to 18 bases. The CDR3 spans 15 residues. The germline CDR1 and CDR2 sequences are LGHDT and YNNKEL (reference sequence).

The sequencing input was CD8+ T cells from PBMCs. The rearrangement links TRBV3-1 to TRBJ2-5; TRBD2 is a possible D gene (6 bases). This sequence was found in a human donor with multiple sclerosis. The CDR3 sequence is CASREGTSTVETQYF. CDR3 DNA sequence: TGTGCCAGCAGGGAGGGGACTTCGACGGTAGAGACCCAGTACTTC.